This paragraph reports one T cell receptor (beta chain). The source of the sample is a study of blood T cell repertoires in COVID-19. Study-wide background: Both acute and convalescent COVID-19 samples were obtained from the United States, Italy and Spain. T cells, B-cell-depleted T cells, or PBMCs provided the cDNA or gDNA that served as material.

Methods used by the authors: Cell counts per sample came from amplifying reference gene primers. Sequencing used immunoSEQ multiplex PCR; TCRdb keeps in-frame clones, though not all of them. V, J and clone size reflect that table, while D and trimming were determined from the DNA. Of around 25,000 clones in the sample, 85% to 90% were seen once. This CDR3 has 15 residues. Per the germline V gene, CDR1 is MNHEY and CDR2 is SVGAGI. J gave up 1 base and V 6 bases, and 8 bases lay outside the gene matches. The origin of this receptor is a woman older than 75 with acute or convalescent COVID-19. Material: peripheral blood. This chain joins TRBV6-5 and TRBJ1-1; the match to TRBD1 covers 7 bases. The CDR3 loop is CASSPRQGPNTEAFF. CDR3 DNA: TGTGCCAGCAGCCCCCGACAGGGCCCGAACACTGAAGCTTTCTTT.